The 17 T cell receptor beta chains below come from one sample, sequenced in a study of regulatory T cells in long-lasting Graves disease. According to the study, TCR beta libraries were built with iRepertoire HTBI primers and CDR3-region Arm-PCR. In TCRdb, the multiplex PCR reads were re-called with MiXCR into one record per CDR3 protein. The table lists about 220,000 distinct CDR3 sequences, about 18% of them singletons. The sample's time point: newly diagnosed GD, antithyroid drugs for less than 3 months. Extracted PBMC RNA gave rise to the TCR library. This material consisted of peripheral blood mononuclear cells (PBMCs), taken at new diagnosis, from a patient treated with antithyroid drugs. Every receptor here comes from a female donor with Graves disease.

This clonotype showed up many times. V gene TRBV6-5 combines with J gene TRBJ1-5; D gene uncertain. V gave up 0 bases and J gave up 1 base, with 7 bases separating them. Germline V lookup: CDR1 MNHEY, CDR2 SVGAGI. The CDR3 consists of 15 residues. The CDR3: CASSYSFGSNQPQHF. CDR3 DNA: TGTGCCAGCAGTTACTCTTTCGGGAGCAATCAGCCCCAGCATTTT.

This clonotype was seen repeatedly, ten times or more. CDR3 DNA: TGTGCCAGCAGCCGATTGAGGGAGCTGTTTTTT. Translated: CASSRLRELFF. The chain recombines TRBV3-1 with TRBJ2-2, with D uncertain. The ends were cut back, 4 bases at V and 9 bases at J, with 6 bases in the middle. CDR3 length: 11 amino acids. Germline CDR1 and CDR2: LGHDT and YNNKEL (reference sequence). Based on the CDR3 plus reference TRBV3-1 and TRBJ2-2, the full variable domain is DTAVSQTPKYLVTQMGNDKSIKCEQNLGHDTMYWYKQDSKKFLKIMFSYNNKELIINETVPNRFSPKSPDKAHLNLHINSLELGDSAVYFCASSRLRELFFGEGSRLTVL.

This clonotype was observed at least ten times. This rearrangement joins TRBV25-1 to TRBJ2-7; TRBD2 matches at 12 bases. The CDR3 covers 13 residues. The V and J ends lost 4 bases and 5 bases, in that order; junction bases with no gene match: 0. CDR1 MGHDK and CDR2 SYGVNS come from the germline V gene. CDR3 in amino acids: CASSGTSGDEQYF. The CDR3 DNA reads TGTGCCAGCAGTGGGACTAGCGGGGACGAGCAGTACTTC.

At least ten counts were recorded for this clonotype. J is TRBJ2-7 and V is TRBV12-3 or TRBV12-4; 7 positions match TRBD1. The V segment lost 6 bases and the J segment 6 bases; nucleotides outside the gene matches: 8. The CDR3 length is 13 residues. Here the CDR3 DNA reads TGTGCCAGCAGACAAGCTTCAGGGGGCGAGCAGTACTTC. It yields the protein CASRQASGGEQYF.

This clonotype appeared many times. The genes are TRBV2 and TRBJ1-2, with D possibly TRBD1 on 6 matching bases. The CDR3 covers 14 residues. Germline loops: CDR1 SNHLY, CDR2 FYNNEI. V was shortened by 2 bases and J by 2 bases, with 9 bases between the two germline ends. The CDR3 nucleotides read TGTGCCAGCAGTGAAACAGGGAGAAACTATGGCTACACCTTC. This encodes CASSETGRNYGYTF.

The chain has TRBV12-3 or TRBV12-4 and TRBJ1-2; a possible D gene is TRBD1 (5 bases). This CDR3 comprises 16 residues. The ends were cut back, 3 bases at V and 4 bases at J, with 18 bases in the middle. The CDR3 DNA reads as TGTGCCAGCAGTTTTTTAAGGGCCGGGACGGCCTATGGCTACACCTTC. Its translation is CASSFLRAGTAYGYTF.

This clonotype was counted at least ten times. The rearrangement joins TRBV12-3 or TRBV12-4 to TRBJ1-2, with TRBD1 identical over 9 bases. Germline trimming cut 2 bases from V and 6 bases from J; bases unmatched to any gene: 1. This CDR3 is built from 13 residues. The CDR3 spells CASSLRTGDGYTF. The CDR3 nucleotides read TGTGCCAGCAGTTTACGGACAGGGGATGGCTACACCTTC.

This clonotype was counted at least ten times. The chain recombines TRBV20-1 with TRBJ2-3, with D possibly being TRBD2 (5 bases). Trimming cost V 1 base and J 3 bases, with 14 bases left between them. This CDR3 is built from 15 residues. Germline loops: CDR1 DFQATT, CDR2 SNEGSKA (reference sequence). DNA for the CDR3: TGCAGTGCTAGAGTTCTAGCTACCGTAACAGATACGCAGTATTTT. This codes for CSARVLATVTDTQYF.

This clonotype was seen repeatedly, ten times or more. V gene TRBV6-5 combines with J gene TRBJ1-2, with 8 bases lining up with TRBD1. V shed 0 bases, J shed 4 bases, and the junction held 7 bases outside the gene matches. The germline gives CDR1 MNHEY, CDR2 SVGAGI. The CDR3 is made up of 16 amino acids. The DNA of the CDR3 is TGTGCCAGCAGTTACTCAGGCCAGGGGGCATTCTATGGCTACACCTTC. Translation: CASSYSGQGAFYGYTF.

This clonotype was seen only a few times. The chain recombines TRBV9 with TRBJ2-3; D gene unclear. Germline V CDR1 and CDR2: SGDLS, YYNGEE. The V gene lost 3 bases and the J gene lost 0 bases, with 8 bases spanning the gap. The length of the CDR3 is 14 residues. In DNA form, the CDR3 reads TGTGCCAGCAGCGGCAGGCAGAGCACAGATACGCAGTATTTT. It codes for CASSGRQSTDTQYF.

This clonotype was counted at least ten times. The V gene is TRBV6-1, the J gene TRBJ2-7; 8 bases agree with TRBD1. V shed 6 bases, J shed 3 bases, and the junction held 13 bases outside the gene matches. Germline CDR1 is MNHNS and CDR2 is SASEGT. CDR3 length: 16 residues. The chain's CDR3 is CASSSQTGAEDYEQYF. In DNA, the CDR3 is TGTGCCAGCAGCTCCCAGACAGGGGCCGAGGACTACGAGCAGTACTTC.

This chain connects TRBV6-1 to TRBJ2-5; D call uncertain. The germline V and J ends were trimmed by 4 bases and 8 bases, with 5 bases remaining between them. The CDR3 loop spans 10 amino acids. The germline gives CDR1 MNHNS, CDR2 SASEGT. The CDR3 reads CASSGGTQYF. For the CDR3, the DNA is TGTGCCAGCAGTGGGGGTACCCAGTACTTC.

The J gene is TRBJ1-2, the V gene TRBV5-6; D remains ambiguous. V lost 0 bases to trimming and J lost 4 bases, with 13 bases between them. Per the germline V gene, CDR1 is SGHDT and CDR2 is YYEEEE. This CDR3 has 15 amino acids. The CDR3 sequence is CASSLAGSVIYGYTF. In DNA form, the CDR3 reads TGTGCCAGCAGCTTGGCTGGTAGCGTGATCTATGGCTACACCTTC. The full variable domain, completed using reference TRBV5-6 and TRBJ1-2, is DAGVTQSPTHLIKTRGQQVTLRCSPKSGHDTVSWYQQALGQGPQFIFQYYEEEERQRGNFPDRFSGHQFPNYSSELNVNALLLGDSALYLCASSLAGSVIYGYTFGSGTRLTVV.

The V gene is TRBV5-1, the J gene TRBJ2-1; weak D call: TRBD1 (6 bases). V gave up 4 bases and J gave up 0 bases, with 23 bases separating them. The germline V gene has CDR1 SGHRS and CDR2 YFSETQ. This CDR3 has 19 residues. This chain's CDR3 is CASSPTGTTLKSSYNEQFF. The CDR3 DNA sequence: TGCGCCAGCAGCCCAACCGGGACAACACTAAAGAGCTCCTACAATGAGCAGTTCTTC.

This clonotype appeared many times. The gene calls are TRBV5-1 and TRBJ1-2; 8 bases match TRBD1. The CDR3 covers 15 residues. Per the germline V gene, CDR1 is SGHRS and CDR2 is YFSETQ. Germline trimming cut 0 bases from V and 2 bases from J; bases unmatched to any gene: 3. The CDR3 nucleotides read TGCGCCAGCAGCTTGGTGGCAGGGGGCAACTATGGCTACACCTTC. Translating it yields CASSLVAGGNYGYTF.

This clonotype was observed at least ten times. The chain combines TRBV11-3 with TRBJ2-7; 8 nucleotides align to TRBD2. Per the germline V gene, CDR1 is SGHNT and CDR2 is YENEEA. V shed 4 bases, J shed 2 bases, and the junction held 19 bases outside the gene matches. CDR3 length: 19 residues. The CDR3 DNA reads TGTGCCAGCAGCTCCCCTCGAAAGGCGGGAGGCCCTTCCACCTACGAGCAGTACTTC. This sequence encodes CASSSPRKAGGPSTYEQYF.

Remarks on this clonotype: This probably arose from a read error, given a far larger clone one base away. The CDR3, as DNA: TGTGCCAGCAGCTTAGATCTCCAAGAGGCCCAGTACTTC. Translating gives CASSLDLQEAQYF. The gene calls are TRBV11-3 and TRBJ2-5; no firm D call. Germline CDR1 is SGHNT and CDR2 is YENEEA. This CDR3 has 13 amino acids.